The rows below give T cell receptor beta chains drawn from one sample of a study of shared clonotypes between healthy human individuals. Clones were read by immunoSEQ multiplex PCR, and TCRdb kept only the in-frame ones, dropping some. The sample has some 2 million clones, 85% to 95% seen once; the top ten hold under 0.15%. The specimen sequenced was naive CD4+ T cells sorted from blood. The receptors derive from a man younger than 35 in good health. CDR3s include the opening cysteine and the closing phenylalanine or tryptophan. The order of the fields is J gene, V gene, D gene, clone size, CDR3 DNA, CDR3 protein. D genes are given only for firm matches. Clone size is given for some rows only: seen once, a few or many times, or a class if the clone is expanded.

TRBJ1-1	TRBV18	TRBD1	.	TGTGCCAGCTCCCTGGACAGGGTGAACACTGAAGCTTTCTTT	CASSLDRVNTEAFF
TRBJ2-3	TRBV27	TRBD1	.	TGTGCCACCCGGGACAGGGTTGCAGATACGCAGTATTTT	CATRDRVADTQYF
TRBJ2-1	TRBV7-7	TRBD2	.	TGTGCTAGCAGCTGGTCCGAGGGACTAGCGTCCTACAATGAGCAGTTCTTC	CASSWSEGLASYNEQFF
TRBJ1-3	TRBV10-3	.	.	TGTGCCACAACACAGGGAATCAGCTCTGGAAACACCATATATTTT	CATTQGISSGNTIYF
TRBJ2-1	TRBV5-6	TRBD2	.	TGTGCCAGCTCAAAAGCGGGAGGGCCTTACAATGAGCAGTTCTTC	CASSKAGGPYNEQFF
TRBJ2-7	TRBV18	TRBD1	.	TGTGCCAGCTCACCCGGGACAGGGGGCGACGAGCAGTACTTC	CASSPGTGGDEQYF
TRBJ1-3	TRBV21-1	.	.	TGTGCCAGCAACTTTACAGGGGAATGCTCTGGAAACACCATATATTTT	CASNFTGECSGNTIYF
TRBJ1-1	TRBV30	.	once	TGTGCCTGGATTAATTCGGGGAACACTGAAGCTTTCTTT	CAWINSGNTEAFF
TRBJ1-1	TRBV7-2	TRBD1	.	TGTGCCAGCAGCTCACGGACAGGGGACCAAGCTGAAGCTTTCTTT	CASSSRTGDQAEAFF
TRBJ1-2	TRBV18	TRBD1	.	TGTGCCAGCTCACCACTCAGTCTCGCAACAGGGGAGAATGGCTACACCTTC	CASSPLSLATGENGYTF
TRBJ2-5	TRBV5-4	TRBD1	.	TGTGCCAGCAGCAACCGACAGGGATGGGAGACCCAGTACTTC	CASSNRQGWETQYF
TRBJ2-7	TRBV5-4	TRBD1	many	TGTGCCAGCAGCCGCGACAGGGGGCTCGAGCAGTACTTC	CASSRDRGLEQYF
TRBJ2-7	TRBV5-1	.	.	TGCGCCAGCAGCTCTGGGGGTTCCGGCTCCTACGAGCAGTACTTC	CASSSGGSGSYEQYF
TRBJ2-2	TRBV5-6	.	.	TGTGCCAGCAGTTTTGAACAGAACACCGGGGAGCTGTTTTTT	CASSFEQNTGELFF
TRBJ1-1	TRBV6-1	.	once	TGTGCCAGCAGTGAGCCCCGGGGAATTGAAGCTTTCTTT	CASSEPRGIEAFF
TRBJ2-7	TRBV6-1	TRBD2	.	TGTGCCAGCAGTGGGACCCAGCGGGGGTCCTACGAGCAGTACTTC	CASSGTQRGSYEQYF
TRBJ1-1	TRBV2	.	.	TGTGCCAGCAGTGAAGAGGGGGGAGCTTTCTTT	CASSEEGGAFF
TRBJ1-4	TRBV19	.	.	TGTGCCAGTAGTACGGGGGCAACTAATGAAAAACTGTTTTTT	CASSTGATNEKLFF
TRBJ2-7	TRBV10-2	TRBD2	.	TGCGCCAGCAGAATCGGACATACCGGGACTAGCGACTCCTACGAGCAGTACTTC	CASRIGHTGTSDSYEQYF
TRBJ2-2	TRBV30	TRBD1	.	TGTGCCTTCATAGGGGGCGCATCGAACACCGGGGAGCTGTTTTTT	CAFIGGASNTGELFF
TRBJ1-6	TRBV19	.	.	TGTGCCACCGGACAGAGCTCCTATAATTCACCCCTCCACTTT	CATGQSSYNSPLHF
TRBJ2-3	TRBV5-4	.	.	TGTGCCAGCAGCCCTACGGGAGGCACAGATACGCAGTATTTT	CASSPTGGTDTQYF